The next 10 T cell receptor beta chains were all read from a single sample in a study of early T cells in non-severe SARS-CoV-2 infection. TCRdb re-called the 5' RACE reads with MiXCR, one entry per CDR3 protein. The sample consists of about 72,000 distinct CDR3 sequences, roughly 9.1% of them appearing once. The sample was whole blood, taken at baseline. The receptors shown here come from an adult who was a healthcare worker with PCR-confirmed SARS-CoV-2 infection or an uninfected control (not recorded which).

The V call is TRBV27, the J call TRBJ2-7, with unresolved D. V lost 3 bases and J lost 2, with 11 bases in between. The germline V gene has CDR1 MNHEY and CDR2 SMNVEV (reference sequence). The CDR3 runs to 14 residues. The CDR3: CASSLYQFAYEQYF. The CDR3, as DNA: TGTGCCAGCAGTTTGTACCAGTTCGCCTACGAGCAGTACTTC.

This clonotype was detected ten times or more. The V gene is TRBV6-6, the J gene TRBJ2-1; unclear D gene. The CDR3 runs 14 residues. Trimming shortened V by 3 bases and J by 3 bases, and 9 bases separated the two germline ends. The germline CDR1 and CDR2 sequences are MNHNY and SVGAGI (reference sequence). The CDR3 reads CASSYISSYNEQFF. CDR3 DNA: TGTGCCAGCAGTTATATTAGCAGCTACAATGAGCAGTTCTTC.

This clonotype was detected a few times. The V gene is TRBV18, the J gene TRBJ2-4, with 8 bases that match TRBD2. This CDR3 region has 17 residues. The V gene end was trimmed by 2 bases and the J gene end by 5 bases; junction bases not matched to a gene: 11. Germline V gene data show CDR1 as KGHSH and CDR2 as LQKENI. This CDR3 reads CASSPTSQAGDQNIQYF. DNA for the CDR3: TGTGCCAGCTCACCAACATCGCAAGCGGGAGACCAAAACATTCAGTACTTC.

This clonotype was seen more than once but under ten times. J is TRBJ2-5 and V is TRBV9; possibly TRBD2 for D (5 bases). The CDR3 runs to 15 residues. V was shortened by 4 bases and J by 4 bases, with 17 bases between the two germline ends. Per germline, CDR1 SGDLS and CDR2 YYNGEE. The CDR3 here is CASSLDSGRGETQYF. The CDR3 DNA reads TGTGCCAGCAGCCTAGACTCGGGGAGAGGAGAGACCCAGTACTTC.

Ten or more counts support this clonotype. The chain couples TRBV15 to TRBJ2-3; 10 bases are shared with TRBD2. CDR3 length: 18 residues. V shed 1 base, J shed 3 bases, and the junction held 10 bases outside the gene matches. CDR1 is LNHNV and CDR2 is YYDKDF in the germline V gene (reference sequence). The CDR3 nucleotides are TGTGCCACCAGCAGAGCCCAGCGGGGGGGCTGGGCGACAGATACGCAGTATTTT. It specifies CATSRAQRGGWATDTQYF.

The V and J genes are TRBV7-2 and TRBJ1-2; no reliable D call. The germline V gene has CDR1 SGHTA and CDR2 FQGNSA. V was clipped by 3 bases and J by 4 bases, with 15 bases between them. The CDR3 contains 15 residues. CDR3 in amino acids: CASSFTPQETYGYTF. As DNA, the CDR3 is TGTGCCAGCAGCTTCACGCCTCAGGAGACCTATGGCTACACCTTC.

This clonotype was detected many times. The J gene is TRBJ2-3, the V gene TRBV5-4, with D maybe TRBD2 (5 bases). CDR1 and CDR2 from the germline V gene are SGHNT and YYREEE (reference sequence). This CDR3 contains 15 residues. The V end lost 4 bases, the J end lost 0 bases, and 12 bases lay between the germline ends. CDR3 protein: CASSPDFWSTDTQYF. CDR3 nucleotides: TGTGCCAGCAGCCCGGACTTCTGGAGCACAGATACGCAGTATTTT.

CDR3 DNA: TGTGCCAGCAGCTTATCGCAGGGGACCCCCTCCTACGAGCAGTACTTC. Protein: CASSLSQGTPSYEQYF. The rearrangement joins TRBV7-2 to TRBJ2-7, with D possibly TRBD1 on 6 matching bases. Germline CDR1 reads SGHTA; CDR2 reads FQGNSA. The CDR3 is made up of 16 amino acids. V lost 2 bases, J lost 0 bases, and 14 bases lay in between.

The rearrangement joins TRBV5-6 to TRBJ1-1, with D possibly matching TRBD1 (6 bases). This CDR3 region has 14 residues. V gave up 3 bases and J gave up 1 base, with 10 bases separating them. Germline V lookup: CDR1 SGHDT, CDR2 YYEEEE. This CDR3 is CASSWGAPNTEAFF. For the CDR3, the DNA is TGTGCCAGCAGCTGGGGGGCCCCGAACACTGAAGCTTTCTTT.

This chain connects TRBV5-4 to TRBJ2-3, with D uncertain. The length of the CDR3 is 13 residues. Trimming pared 2 bases from V and 2 bases from J, leaving 6 bases between. CDR1 and CDR2 from the germline V gene are SGHNT and YYREEE (reference sequence). In DNA, the CDR3 is TGTGCCAGCAGCTTCGACAACACAGATACGCAGTATTTT. Translated: CASSFDNTDTQYF.